In this sample, the clone carrying this TCR beta chain turned up many times. These data come from a study of T cells after posttransplantation cyclophosphamide. This table comes from immunoSEQ multiplex PCR, and its TCRdb copy is limited to in-frame clones, with some not included. The profile covers fewer than 40,000 clones, none occurring a single time. Sequencing was carried out using PBMCs. The TCR was taken from a woman aged 25 to 39 in good health and a related stem cell transplant donor.

For the CDR3, the DNA is TGTGCCAGCAGCTTAGGGAGCGGGGGGGTGGATGAGCAGTTCTTC. Translating it yields CASSLGSGGVDEQFF. J is TRBJ2-1 and V is TRBV7-7, with 10 bases that match TRBD2. This CDR3 comprises 15 residues. V shed 1 base, J shed 8 bases, and the junction held 5 bases outside the gene matches. Per the germline V gene, CDR1 is SSHAT and CDR2 is FNYEAQ (reference sequence).